This record looks at one T cell receptor beta chain sequence and its context. This entry comes from a study of T-cell memory formation after mild COVID-19. V was cut by 3 bases and J by 4 bases, with 13 bases left in between. The CDR3 has 15 residues. TCRdb recomputed calls from the 5' RACE reads with MiXCR, one row per CDR3 protein. This table holds about 560,000 distinct CDR3 sequences, about a fifth found once. What was sequenced was PBMCs or a T cell subset sorted from them (not recorded which). The V call is TRBV12-3 or TRBV12-4, the J call TRBJ1-3, with D possibly being TRBD1 (5 bases). The clonotype was recovered from an adult woman who had mild COVID-19 (a few samples of this study predate the infection). Cell type and time point are not known. CDR3 amino acids: CASSFFQGTGNTIYF. DNA of the CDR3: TGTGCCAGCAGTTTTTTTCAGGGTACCGGAAACACCATATATTTT.